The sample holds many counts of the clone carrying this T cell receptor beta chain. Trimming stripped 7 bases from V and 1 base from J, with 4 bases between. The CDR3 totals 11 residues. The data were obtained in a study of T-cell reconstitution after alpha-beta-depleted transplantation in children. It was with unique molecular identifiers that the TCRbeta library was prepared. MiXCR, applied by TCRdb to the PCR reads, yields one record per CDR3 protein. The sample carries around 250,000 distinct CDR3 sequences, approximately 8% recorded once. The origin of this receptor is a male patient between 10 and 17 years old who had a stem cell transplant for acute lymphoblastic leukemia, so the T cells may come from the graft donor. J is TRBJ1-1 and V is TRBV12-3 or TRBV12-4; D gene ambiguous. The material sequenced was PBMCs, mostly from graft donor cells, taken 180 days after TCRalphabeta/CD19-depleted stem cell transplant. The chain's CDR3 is CASTSNTEAFF. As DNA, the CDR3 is TGTGCCAGCACCTCGAACACTGAAGCTTTCTTT.